This TCR beta chain is from a study of response to subunit inactivated influenza vaccine. TCRdb used MiXCR to reprocess the RT-PCR reads, holding one entry per CDR3 protein. Of around 530,000 distinct CDR3 sequences listed, approximately 15% were seen once; the top ten hold approximately 3%. Overall study results and limits: Few additional T cells are recruited per seasonal influenza vaccination, authors suggested.

The CDR3 is 15 amino acids. The germline V gene has CDR1 SGHVS and CDR2 FQNEAQ. V lost 4 bases and J lost 3, with 13 bases in between. This clonotype turned up a few times. Its antigen is still unknown. Here the sequenced sample was CD4+ T cells sorted from PBMCs, taken less than 25 months after vaccination. The V and J genes are TRBV7-8 and TRBJ2-1; unclear D gene. The clonotype originates from a man aged 50-75 years who received an inactivated influenza vaccine. CDR3 nucleotide sequence: TGTGCCAGCAGCTCCGGGCCCCTATTCTACAATGAGCAGTTCTTC. Translated, it gives CASSSGPLFYNEQFF.